The 18 T cell receptor beta chains given below trace back to one sample, sequenced in a study of blood T cell repertoires in COVID-19. Some clones are missing from TCRdb's copy, which holds only in-frame ones; the method was immunoSEQ multiplex PCR. Of 70,000 to 90,000 clones listed, about 79% are singletons. Input material: peripheral blood. Source of these receptors: a human donor in a cohort sampled during active COVID-19.

This chain connects TRBV6-5 to TRBJ2-3; D not certain. Germline CDR1 is MNHEY and CDR2 is SVGAGI. The germline V and J ends were trimmed by 2 bases and 2 bases, with 8 bases remaining between them. This CDR3 is built from 14 residues. The CDR3 DNA sequence: TGTGCCAGCAGTTACGAGGTGGACACAGATACGCAGTATTTT. It encodes CASSYEVDTDTQYF.

A few counts support this clone. This chain uses TRBV7-8 with TRBJ2-7; TRBD1 aligns across 9 bases. Germline-derived CDR1 and CDR2 are SGHVS and FQNEAQ. Unmatched junction bases numbered 3, after V lost 5 bases and J lost 4 bases. This CDR3 spans 13 amino acids. The CDR3 DNA reads as TGTGCCAGCAGCCCGGGACAGGGATACGAGCAGTACGTC. It codes for CASSPGQGYEQYV.

The rearrangement joins TRBV18 to TRBJ1-4; 7 bases fit TRBD1. V lost 8 bases to trimming and J lost 1 base; unmatched junction nucleotides: 4. The V gene's germline CDR1 is KGHSH and CDR2 LQKENI. The CDR3 loop spans 14 amino acids. The CDR3 DNA reads as TGTGCCAGCACCCGACAGGGAACTAATGAAAAACTGTTTTTT. Translation gives CASTRQGTNEKLFF.

DNA for the CDR3: TGCGCCAGCAGCTTGAATGAGGGCCTGAGCGAGCAGTACTTC. It specifies CASSLNEGLSEQYF. The chain uses TRBV5-1 and TRBJ2-7, with D maybe TRBD2 (5 bases). V was trimmed by 1 base and J by 6 bases, leaving 14 bases between them. The CDR3 covers 14 residues. The germline V gene encodes CDR1 SGHRS and CDR2 YFSETQ.

This clone turned up a few times. The chain joins TRBV13 to TRBJ1-5; D ambiguous. In germline, CDR1 is PRHDT, CDR2 FYEKMQ (reference sequence). The germline V and J ends were trimmed by 0 bases and 2 bases, with 5 bases remaining between them. The CDR3 is 14 amino acids. The CDR3 here is CASSLGRGNQPQHF. CDR3 coding DNA: TGTGCCAGCAGCTTAGGCCGGGGCAATCAGCCCCAGCATTTT.

This chain uses TRBV24-1 with TRBJ2-1; 9 bases agree with TRBD1. Germline CDR1 reads KGHDR; CDR2 reads SFDVKD. The CDR3 is made up of 16 amino acids. After removal of 9 bases from V and 5 bases from J, the junction contained 13 bases not matched to a gene. CDR3 amino acids: CATGGRDRVADNEQFF. As DNA, the CDR3 is TGTGCCACCGGGGGGCGGGACAGGGTAGCGGACAATGAGCAGTTCTTC.

The chain is built from TRBV6-5 and TRBJ1-1, with D possibly matching TRBD1 (6 bases). V lost 7 bases to trimming and J lost 4 bases, with 16 bases between them. This CDR3 has 14 residues. CDR1 and CDR2 from the germline V gene are MNHEY and SVGAGI. The CDR3 region has the DNA TGTGCCAGCACCCTACGAGGGGGAGCCACTGAAGCTTTCTTT. Amino acids: CASTLRGGATEAFF.

The chain links TRBV11-3 to TRBJ2-1; no clear D gene. CDR1 and CDR2 from the germline V gene are SGHNT and YENEEA. The germline V and J ends were trimmed by 3 bases and 6 bases, with 6 bases remaining between them. The CDR3 has 12 amino acids. CDR3 sequence: CASSFYGNEQFF. The CDR3 DNA reads as TGTGCCAGCAGCTTCTATGGCAATGAGCAGTTCTTC.

The V and J genes are TRBV5-5 and TRBJ1-3, with a possible D match to TRBD1 (6 bases). The CDR3 length is 15 residues. V was trimmed by 2 bases and J by 3 bases, leaving 12 bases between them. From germline, CDR1 is SGHKS and CDR2 YYEKEE (reference sequence). For the CDR3, the DNA is TGTGCCAGCAGCTTTGACAGGTTTGATGGAAACACCATATATTTT. It is translated as CASSFDRFDGNTIYF.

J is TRBJ2-7 and V is TRBV5-4, with TRBD2 matching 7 bases. Looked up from germline, CDR1 is SGHNT and CDR2 is YYREEE (reference sequence). V trimming: 3 bases; J trimming: 4 bases; junction bases outside the gene matches: 4. The CDR3 is made up of 13 amino acids. CDR3 amino acids: CASSWEGGYEQYV. The CDR3 DNA reads TGTGCCAGCAGCTGGGAGGGAGGTTACGAGCAGTACGTC.

Here the CDR3 DNA reads TGTGCCAGCAGCTTAGTCTTCAGAAGCTCCTACGAGCAGTACTTC. Amino acid sequence: CASSLVFRSSYEQYF. V usage is TRBV11-2 and J usage is TRBJ2-7; unclear D gene. The CDR3 sequence is 15 residues long. Trimming took 1 base from V and 0 from J, leaving 10 bases between them. Germline V gene lookup returns CDR1 SGHAT and CDR2 FQNNGV.

The V and J genes are TRBV4-1 and TRBJ2-5; 9 bases are a match to TRBD2. With V trimmed by 1 base and J by 4 bases, 7 bases remained unmatched. CDR3 length: 16 amino acids. Germline V gene data show CDR1 as MGHRA and CDR2 as YSYEKL. The CDR3 here is CASSQGSGGPRETQYF. CDR3 DNA sequence: TGCGCCAGCAGCCAAGGAAGCGGGGGGCCTAGAGAGACCCAGTACTTC.

This chain links TRBV7-3 with TRBJ1-2; TRBD1 matches at 8 bases. This CDR3 comprises 15 residues. CDR1 and CDR2 from the germline V gene are SGHTA and FQGTGA. V shed 4 bases, J shed 3 bases, and the junction held 7 bases outside the gene matches. CDR3 bases: TGTGCCAGCAGCTCGACCCCAGGGGGCCACTATGGCTACACCTTC. Amino acids: CASSSTPGGHYGYTF.

The V call is TRBV7-6, the J call TRBJ2-7, with D perhaps TRBD1 (6 bases). CDR3 length equals 14 residues. Trimming pared 5 bases from V and 7 bases from J, leaving 18 bases between. Germline V gives CDR1 SGHVS, CDR2 FNYEAQ. This chain's CDR3 is CASSPSGAQWEQYF. The CDR3 bases are TGTGCCAGCAGCCCCTCAGGGGCCCAGTGGGAGCAGTACTTC.

The CDR3 spells CASSRGGDSPLHF. CDR3 nucleotides: TGTGCCAGCAGCCGGGGTGGGGATTCACCCCTCCACTTT. V usage is TRBV6-5 and J usage is TRBJ1-6, with D unresolved. This CDR3 is built from 13 residues. Germline lookup yields CDR1 MNHEY and CDR2 SVGAGI. V dropped 6 bases and J dropped 8 bases, with 11 bases sitting between them.

The chain recombines TRBV28 with TRBJ2-5; D is possibly TRBD1 (6 bases). Germline V gene lookup returns CDR1 MDHEN and CDR2 SYDVKM. Trimming took off 6 bases at V and 5 bases at J, with 13 bases between the two ends. This CDR3 is 13 amino acids long. This CDR3 is CASSIQGRETQYF. CDR3 DNA: TGTGCCAGCAGCATACAGGGACGGGAGACCCAGTACTTC. Full variable domain (rest looked up from reference TRBV28 and TRBJ2-5): DVKVTQSSRYLVKRTGEKVFLECVQDMDHENMFWYRQDPGLGLRLIYFSYDVKMKEKGDIPEGYSVSREKKERFSLILESASTNQTSMYLCASSIQGRETQYFGPGTRLLVL.

The rearrangement links TRBV7-8 to TRBJ1-5, with 10 nucleotides matching TRBD1. Germline V lookup: CDR1 SGHVS, CDR2 FQNEAQ. CDR3 size: 15 residues. J lost 4 bases, V lost 3 bases, and 3 bases had no gene match. This CDR3 reads CASSFGTGENQPQHF. The CDR3 DNA is TGTGCCAGCAGCTTCGGGACAGGGGAAAATCAGCCCCAGCATTTT.

This clone was observed once. The chain couples TRBV5-5 to TRBJ2-3; tentatively, D is TRBD1 (6 bases). The V end lost 1 base, the J end lost 2 bases, and 17 bases lay between the germline ends. The CDR3 extends over 17 amino acids. Germline assignment: CDR1 SGHKS and CDR2 YYEKEE (reference sequence). The CDR3 protein is CASSLTPGQIFTDTQYF. The CDR3 nucleotides are TGTGCCAGCAGCTTGACCCCAGGACAGATCTTCACAGATACGCAGTATTTT.